This TCR beta chain was captured by sequencing in a study of T cell clonality in common variable immunodeficiency. CDR1 is LNHDA and CDR2 is SQIVND in the germline V gene (reference sequence). The CDR3 runs to 14 residues. The sample holds many counts of this clone. The CDR3 end is not reached by the read, which stops 3 residues before it; the germline J gene fills it in. This table comes from immunoSEQ multiplex PCR, and its TCRdb copy is limited to in-frame clones, with some not included. The data show approximately 44,000 clones, with none appearing a single time. The TCR originated in a person aged 18 to 75 in good health. What was sequenced was peripheral blood mononuclear cells. This chain connects TRBV19 to TRBJ1-1; D possibly corresponds to TRBD1 (5 bases). CDR3 DNA, as far as it was read: TGTGCCAGTAGTCCAACGGTCAGGGAATTGCGA. This translates into CASSPTVRELR. The whole CDR3 sequence is CASSPTVRELRAFF.